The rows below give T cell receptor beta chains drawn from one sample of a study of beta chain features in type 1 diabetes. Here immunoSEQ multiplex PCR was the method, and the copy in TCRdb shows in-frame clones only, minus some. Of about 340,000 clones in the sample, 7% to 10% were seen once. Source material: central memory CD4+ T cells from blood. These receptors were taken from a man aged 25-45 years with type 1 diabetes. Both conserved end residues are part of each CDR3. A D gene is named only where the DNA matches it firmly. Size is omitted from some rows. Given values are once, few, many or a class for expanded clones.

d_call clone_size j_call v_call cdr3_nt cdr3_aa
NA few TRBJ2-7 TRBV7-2 TGTGCCAGCAGACGGGACACCAGCTACGAGCAGTACTTC CASRRDTSYEQYF
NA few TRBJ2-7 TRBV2 TGTGCCAGCAGCGGGGGCTATTCCTACGAGCAGTACTTC CASSGGYSYEQYF
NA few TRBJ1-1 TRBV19 TGTGCCAGTAGTACCTCCCGGGGGAGGCAGTCTTTCTTT CASSTSRGRQSFF
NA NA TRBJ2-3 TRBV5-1 TGCGCCAGCAGCCCTCCTAGACAGGCTACTAGCACAGATACGCAGTATTTT CASSPPRQATSTDTQYF
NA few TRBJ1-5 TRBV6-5 TGTGCCAGCAGTTATGGGGGGACAAATCAGCCCCAGCATTTT CASSYGGTNQPQHF
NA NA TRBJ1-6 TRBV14 TGTGCCAGCAGCCACACACAGGGCGTCAATTCACCCCTCCACTTT CASSHTQGVNSPLHF
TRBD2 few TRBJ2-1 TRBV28 TGTGCCAGCAGTGGACGGGGGGAGTCCTACAATGAGCAGTTCTTC CASSGRGESYNEQFF
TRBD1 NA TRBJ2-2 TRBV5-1 TGCGCCAGCAGGTCGACAGGGGAGGACGGGGAGCTGTTTTTT CASRSTGEDGELFF
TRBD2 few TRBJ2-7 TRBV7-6 TGTGCCAGCAGCCTGGGGGCTAGCGGGGGTTACGAGCAGTACTTC CASSLGASGGYEQYF
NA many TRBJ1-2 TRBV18 TGTGCCAGCTCACCAGTCAAGGGCCACTATGGCTACACCTTC CASSPVKGHYGYTF
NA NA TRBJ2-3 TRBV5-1 TGCGCCAGCAGCTTGGGCCGACAAACAGATACACAGTATTTT CASSLGRQTDTQYF
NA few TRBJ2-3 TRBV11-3 TGTGCCAGCAGCCCCGGGGGAGATACGCAGTATTTT CASSPGGDTQYF
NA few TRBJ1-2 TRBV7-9 TGTGCCAGCAGCCTAGGTGAGGAACGTGGCTACACCTTC CASSLGEERGYTF
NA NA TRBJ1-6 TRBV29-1 TGCAGCGTTGGGCAAATGGGTTCACCCCTCCACTTT CSVGQMGSPLHF
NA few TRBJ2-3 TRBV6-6 TGTGCCAGCAGTTACGCAGGCACAGATACGCAGTATTTT CASSYAGTDTQYF
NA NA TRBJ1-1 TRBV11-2 TGTGCCAGCAGCTCCCACGGACGGGAGAACACTGAAGCTTTCTTT CASSSHGRENTEAFF
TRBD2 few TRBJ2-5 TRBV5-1 TGCGCCAGCAGCTTGGCCTTAAGCGGGGGTCACCAAGAGACCCAGTACTTC CASSLALSGGHQETQYF
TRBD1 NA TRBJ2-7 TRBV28 TGTGCCAGCATCTCACAGGGGGCTAGCTCCTACGAGCAGTACTTC CASISQGASSYEQYF
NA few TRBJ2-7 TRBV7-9 TGTGCCAGCAGCTTAGACCAGGTCACCGCCTACGAGCAGTACTTC CASSLDQVTAYEQYF
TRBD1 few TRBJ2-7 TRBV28 TGTGCCAGCAGTTCCTTGACAGGGGTCTACGAGCAGTACTTC CASSSLTGVYEQYF
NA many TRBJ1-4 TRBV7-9 TGTGCCAGCGCCCTAAGGGGTGGTAATGAAAAACTGTTTTTT CASALRGGNEKLFF
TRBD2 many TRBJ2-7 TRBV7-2 TGTGCCAGCAGCTGGGCGGCTAGCGGCCTTTACGAGCAGTACTTC CASSWAASGLYEQYF
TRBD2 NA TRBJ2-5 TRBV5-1 TGCGCCAGCAGCCCTAGCGGTAAAGAGACCCAGTACTTC CASSPSGKETQYF